A selection of T cell receptor beta chains follows, all from one sample in a study of Graves' ophthalmopathy and Graves' hyperthyroidism. TCRdb re-called the multiplex PCR reads with MiXCR, one entry per CDR3 protein. The data show more than 1,000,000 distinct CDR3 sequences, about 35% seen once. The sequencing sample was made of peripheral blood or thyroid tissue (not recorded which). Receptor source: an adult man with Graves' hyperthyroidism. Both conserved end residues are part of each CDR3. D genes are given only for firm matches. Some rows have no size entry. The others give once, few or many, or a class for an expanded clone.

-	TRBV6-5	many	TRBJ1-6	TGTGCCAGCAGTACCTCCGGGAAGGCTAACTCACCCCTCCACTTT	CASSTSGKANSPLHF
-	TRBV6-6	-	TRBJ1-1	TGTGCCAGCAGTTACTCGAGTATGGGGAGGAACACTGAAGCTTTCTTT	CASSYSSMGRNTEAFF
-	TRBV6-5	many	TRBJ1-2	TGTGCCAGCGGGTCCTACGGAGGACTGGCGTCCGGCTACACCTTC	CASGSYGGLASGYTF
-	TRBV4-3	-	TRBJ1-1	TGCGCCAGCAGCCAAGATGGCGCGGGACTCAACACTGAAGCTTTCTTT	CASSQDGAGLNTEAFF
TRBD1	TRBV4-1	-	TRBJ1-4	TGCGCCAGCAGCCAAGGGACAGGGGTTAATGAAAAACTGTTTTTT	CASSQGTGVNEKLFF
-	TRBV19	few	TRBJ2-2	TGTGCCAGTACCCGAGGGGGGACAGCAGCTACCGGGGAGCTGTTTTTT	CASTRGGTAATGELFF
TRBD1	TRBV6-5	few	TRBJ1-1	TGTGCCAGCCGCATGACAGGGGGCGGGCGGACTGAAGCTTTCTTT	CASRMTGGGRTEAFF
-	TRBV4-1	few	TRBJ1-4	TGCGCCAGCAGCCAAGATTGGAGCGGGCGGGAAAAACTGTTTTTT	CASSQDWSGREKLFF
-	TRBV7-9	few	TRBJ1-5	TGTGCCAGCAGCGTAGGATTGAGGGAGCCCCAGCATTTT	CASSVGLREPQHF
TRBD1	TRBV6-5	-	TRBJ2-2	TGTGCCAGCACCCAGACAGGGAAAAACGGGGAGCTGTTTTTT	CASTQTGKNGELFF
TRBD1	TRBV12-3/TRBV12-4	-	TRBJ1-2	TGTGCCAGCAGTTCACGACAGGGGTTCCCTGGCTACACCTTT	CASSSRQGFPGYTF
TRBD2	TRBV4-1	-	TRBJ2-2	TGCGCCAGCAGCCAAGTCCTAGCGGGGAACGCGAACACCGGGGAGCTGTTTTTT	CASSQVLAGNANTGELFF
TRBD2	TRBV27	few	TRBJ2-5	TGTGCCAGCAAGTCCGGGACTAGCGGGCCAAGGGAGGCAATGACCCAGTACTTC	CASKSGTSGPREAMTQYF
-	TRBV7-8	few	TRBJ1-1	TGTGCCAGCAGCCCAAGGGCGAATCTAATGAACACTGAAGCTTTCTTT	CASSPRANLMNTEAFF
TRBD2	TRBV10-3	-	TRBJ2-5	TGTGCCATCAGTGATCTAGCGGATCGCGGGGAGACCCAGTACTTC	CAISDLADRGETQYF
-	TRBV5-1	many	TRBJ1-6	TGCGCCAGCAGCTTGGACTATGATTCACCCCTCCACTTT	CASSLDYDSPLHF
-	TRBV29-1	many	TRBJ1-2	TGCAGCGTCCGAGGCGGTAACTATGGCTACACCTTC	CSVRGGNYGYTF
TRBD2	TRBV25-1	-	TRBJ2-2	TGTGCCAGCAGTTTCCTGGATAGCGGGAAGAAGGCCGGGGAGCTGTTTTTT	CASSFLDSGKKAGELFF
TRBD1	TRBV4-2	-	TRBJ2-7	TGTGCCAGCAGCCAAACCGGGACAGTTTTCTACGAGCAGTACTTC	CASSQTGTVFYEQYF
-	TRBV25-1	many	TRBJ2-7	TGTGCCAGCAGTGAAGGTTCAGACTACGAGCAGTACTTC	CASSEGSDYEQYF
-	TRBV7-9	many	TRBJ1-1	TGTGCCAGCAGCTTAGAAAGGGCCCACACTGAAGCTTTCTTT	CASSLERAHTEAFF
-	TRBV7-9	-	TRBJ1-1	TGTGCCAGCAGTTTGGCAGAGTCTGAAGCTTTCTTT	CASSLAESEAFF
-	TRBV15	-	TRBJ1-2	TGTGCCACCAGCAGAGATCTCGAGGGGGGTGGCTACACCTTC	CATSRDLEGGGYTF
-	TRBV5-1	-	TRBJ2-6	TGCGCCAGCAGCTTGGGGGCCGATTCTGGGGCCAACGTCCTGACTTTC	CASSLGADSGANVLTF
-	TRBV11-2	once	TRBJ1-5	TGTGCCAGCAGCTTAGGGACAAGGGAAAATCAGCCCCAGCATTTT	CASSLGTRENQPQHF
-	TRBV9	many	TRBJ1-1	TGTGCCAGCAGCGTAGGAGGTTTGAGCACTGAAGCTTTCTTT	CASSVGGLSTEAFF
-	TRBV7-2	-	TRBJ1-2	TGTGCCAGCAGCTGGACTGGCCCAGTCACCTTC	CASSWTGPVTF
-	TRBV7-9	many	TRBJ1-1	TGTGCCAGCAGCTCAACGCGGACAGTCCAGAACACTGAAGCTTTCTTT	CASSSTRTVQNTEAFF
-	TRBV7-6	-	TRBJ2-5	TGTGCCAGCAGCTTCGTGGGTGGGACCCAGTACTTC	CASSFVGGTQYF
-	TRBV19	-	TRBJ1-4	TGTGCCAGTAAAGGTCGAGAAGCAAGTGATGAAAAACTGTTTTTT	CASKGREASDEKLFF
-	TRBV15	-	TRBJ2-7	TGTGCCACCAGCAACGCGGGTAGGGGCGAGCAGTACTTC	CATSNAGRGEQYF
-	TRBV7-6	many	TRBJ2-7	TGTGCCAGCAGCGATACCTACGAGCAGTACTTC	CASSDTYEQYF
TRBD2	TRBV13	many	TRBJ2-6	TGTGCCAGCAGCTTCCGCGGGTCTACTAGCGGGAGAGGTGGGGCCAACGTCCTGACTTTC	CASSFRGSTSGRGGANVLTF
-	TRBV2	-	TRBJ1-5	TGTGCCAGCAGTGAATCTTTGGCTAGCAATCAGCCCCAGCATTTT	CASSESLASNQPQHF
-	TRBV7-2	many	TRBJ2-5	TGTGCCAGCACTGGGCTGGGGGGAAGTGAGACCCAGTACTTC	CASTGLGGSETQYF
-	TRBV7-7	few	TRBJ2-7	TGTGCTAGCAGCAAGAGCAGGCATGACGAGCAGTACTTC	CASSKSRHDEQYF
TRBD1	TRBV2	-	TRBJ2-2	TGTGCCAGCAGTGACCAGGGGGAGGAGCTGTTTTTT	CASSDQGEELFF